The 30 T cell receptor beta chains presented below share a single source sample, sequenced in a study of blood T cell repertoires in COVID-19. Using immunoSEQ multiplex PCR, the repertoire was profiled, and TCRdb retains in-frame clones only, with some absent. The repertoire holds 250,000 or so clones, with about 80% as singletons. The sequenced sample was peripheral blood. The receptor set was obtained from a woman at least 80 years old with acute or convalescent COVID-19.

V and J are TRBV21-1 and TRBJ1-4; no check of the table's D call, TRBD1, against the DNA was made. TRBV21-1 counts as a pseudogene. This CDR3 region has 18 residues. CDR3: CASSIGTAENATNEKLFF. Written as DNA, the CDR3 is TGTGCCAGCAGCATAGGGACAGCAGAGAATGCAACTAATGAAAAACTGTTTTTT.

Remarks on this clone: At one of its ends the junction is not consistent with the germline gene, which may arise from a read error. The V gene is TRBV6-5, the J gene TRBJ2-3; D might be TRBD2 (5 bases). Germline V gives CDR1 MNHEY, CDR2 SVGAGI. This CDR3 is built from 15 residues. For the CDR3, the DNA is TGTGCCAGCAGTTGGAGCGGACTGGGCACATATACGCAGTATTTT. This gives the protein CASSWSGLGTYTQYF.

This rearrangement joins TRBV5-1 to TRBJ1-2, with 9 bases aligning to TRBD1. The CDR3 covers 19 residues. J lost 0 bases, V lost 3 bases, and 15 bases had no gene match. Germline V lookup: CDR1 SGHRS, CDR2 YFSETQ. In DNA, the CDR3 is TGCGCCAGCAGCTCCGGGACAGGGATCCCCGGCGGCTCTAACTATGGCTACACCTTC. Its protein product is CASSSGTGIPGGSNYGYTF. Full variable domain (rest looked up from reference TRBV5-1 and TRBJ1-2): KAGVTQTPRYLIKTRGQQVTLSCSPISGHRSVSWYQQTPGQGLQFLFEYFSETQRNKGNFPGRFSGRQFSNSRSEMNVSTLELGDSALYLCASSSGTGIPGGSNYGYTFGSGTRLTVV.

The chain carries TRBV2 and TRBJ2-1, with 11 bases identical to TRBD2. This CDR3 contains 18 residues. With V trimmed by 8 bases and J by 1 base, 13 bases remained unmatched. The germline CDR1 and CDR2 sequences are SNHLY and FYNNEI. The CDR3 here is CASASGRTLALSYNEQFF. The CDR3 DNA is TGTGCCAGCGCTAGCGGGAGGACCCTCGCGCTATCCTACAATGAGCAGTTCTTC.

The rearrangement uses TRBV19 and TRBJ1-1; D gene uncertain. The V gene's germline CDR1 is LNHDA and CDR2 SQIVND (reference sequence). The CDR3 is 14 amino acids. Trimming took 6 bases from V and 1 from J, leaving 12 bases between them. The DNA for the CDR3 is TGTGCCAGTAGCGCGACAAGACCGAACACTGAAGCTTTCTTT. Amino acid sequence: CASSATRPNTEAFF.

This clone was seen more than once but under ten times. The V gene is TRBV4-1, the J gene TRBJ2-6; a possible D gene is TRBD1 (5 bases). The ends were cut back, 3 bases at V and 8 bases at J, with 8 bases in the middle. The germline V gene has CDR1 MGHRA and CDR2 YSYEKL. CDR3 length equals 13 residues. This CDR3 is CASSQTESNVLTF. CDR3 DNA: TGCGCCAGCAGCCAGACAGAGTCCAACGTCCTGACTTTC.

CDR3 loop: CASSRQGLTYNEQFF. CDR3 coding DNA: TGCGCCAGCAGCCGACAGGGGCTCACCTACAATGAGCAGTTCTTC. The chain carries TRBV5-1 and TRBJ2-1; 8 bases are shared with TRBD1. The germline V gene has CDR1 SGHRS and CDR2 YFSETQ. With 4 bases clipped from V and 2 bases from J, the junction kept 5 bases outside the gene matches. The CDR3 contains 15 residues.

The chain joins TRBV14 to TRBJ2-5, with 7 bases identical to TRBD2. J gave up 7 bases and V 4 bases, and 15 bases lay outside the gene matches. Looked up from germline, CDR1 is SGHDN and CDR2 is FVKESK. This CDR3 has 16 amino acids. Here the CDR3 DNA reads TGTGCCAGCAGCCCCGGCTGGGGGGGAAGGATTGGGACCCAGTACTTC. Protein sequence: CASSPGWGGRIGTQYF.

The V gene is TRBV27, the J gene TRBJ2-7, with D perhaps TRBD2 (6 bases). This CDR3 is 15 amino acids long. Trimming left V 6 bases short and J 1 base short, with 16 bases between. Germline V gene sequence: CDR1 MNHEY, CDR2 SMNVEV (reference sequence). CDR3 protein: CASRGPETSSYEQYF. The CDR3 DNA reads TGTGCCAGCAGGGGTCCCGAGACTAGTTCCTACGAGCAGTACTTC.

On this clone itself: The sample carries other DNA sequences with the same CDR3. The rearrangement joins TRBV5-1 to TRBJ1-1; D possibly corresponds to TRBD1 (6 bases). The CDR3 has 13 residues. V lost 4 bases and J 2 bases, leaving 9 bases between the germline ends. In germline, CDR1 is SGHRS, CDR2 YFSETQ. The CDR3 spells CASSLQGNTEAFF. The CDR3, as DNA: TGCGCCAGCAGCCTACAGGGAAACACTGAAGCTTTCTTT.

The V call is TRBV7-7, the J call TRBJ2-5; D not certain. V was trimmed by 5 bases and J by 5 bases, leaving 12 bases between them. The germline V gene encodes CDR1 SSHAT and CDR2 FNYEAQ (reference sequence). CDR3 length: 13 residues. As DNA, the CDR3 is TGTGCCAGCAGCAGGTCAGGTACCGAGACCCAGTACTTC. The encoded protein is CASSRSGTETQYF.

This chain joins TRBV12-2 and TRBJ1-5; the D segment call TRBD1 is taken from the table without a DNA check. TRBV12-2 corresponds to a pseudogene. This CDR3 contains 19 residues. The CDR3 region is CASRLARTGGHGSNQPQHF. The CDR3 DNA sequence: TGTGCAAGTCGCTTAGCCCGGACAGGGGGCCATGGTAGCAATCAGCCCCAGCATTTT.

The V and J genes are TRBV3-1 (or the pseudogene TRBV3-2) and TRBJ1-3; no firm D call. Trimming left V 1 base short and J 0 bases short, with 13 bases between. Germline V lookup: CDR1 LGHDT, CDR2 YNNKEL (reference sequence). The CDR3 is made up of 17 amino acids. CDR3 sequence reads: CASSQAPGLTSGNTIYF. CDR3 in DNA: TGTGCCAGCAGCCAAGCGCCCGGACTCACCTCTGGAAACACCATATATTTT.

The V gene is TRBV19, the J gene TRBJ1-1; a possible D gene is TRBD1 (6 bases). V lost 6 bases and J lost 6, with 14 bases in between. This CDR3 has 13 residues. Per germline, CDR1 LNHDA and CDR2 SQIVND (reference sequence). The CDR3 DNA reads as TGTGCCAGTAGATCGCAGGGGAGGGCTGAAGCTTTCTTT. Its protein product is CASRSQGRAEAFF.

V and J are TRBV30 and TRBJ2-7; D may be TRBD1 (6 bases). Per the germline V gene, CDR1 is GTSNPN and CDR2 is SVGIG (reference sequence). The germline V and J ends were trimmed by 5 bases and 6 bases, with 14 bases remaining between them. CDR3 size: 12 residues. The CDR3 coding sequence is TGTGCCTGGGGTGGACAGTCGCCCGAGCAGTACTTC. This codes for CAWGGQSPEQYF.

This CDR3 reads CASRDRGRIEAFF. The CDR3 DNA reads as TGTGCCAGCAGAGACAGGGGTAGGATTGAAGCTTTCTTT. The V and J genes are TRBV6-5 and TRBJ1-1, with 8 positions matching TRBD1. Per the germline V gene, CDR1 is MNHEY and CDR2 is SVGAGI. The CDR3 spans 13 residues. J was trimmed by 7 bases and V by 6 bases; bases with no gene match: 7.

The chain couples TRBV27 to TRBJ2-6, with 8 positions matching TRBD2. CDR3 length: 16 amino acids. Losses at the gene ends were 10 bases for V and 0 bases for J; bases not matched to a gene: 8. Germline values: CDR1 MNHEY, CDR2 SMNVEV (reference sequence). The CDR3 region is CAINSGTSSGANVLTF. DNA of the CDR3: TGTGCCATTAATAGCGGGACCTCCTCTGGGGCCAACGTCCTGACTTTC.

The V gene is TRBV21-1, the J gene TRBJ1-1. TRBV21-1 is designated a pseudogene. The CDR3 length is 13 residues. The CDR3 nucleotides read TGTGCCAGCAGCAAAGCCGAGGACACTGAAGCTTTCTTT. This codes for CASSKAEDTEAFF.

This chain links TRBV20-1 with TRBJ2-7, with a possible D match to TRBD1 (5 bases). Germline V gives CDR1 DFQATT, CDR2 SNEGSKA (reference sequence). CDR3 length equals 11 residues. Deletions cut 3 bases from V and 5 bases from J, with 8 bases between. CDR3 loop: CSARDMDEQYF. CDR3 bases: TGCAGTGCTAGGGACATGGACGAGCAGTACTTC.

V and J are TRBV7-9 and TRBJ1-4, with 10 bases aligning to TRBD1. V lost 1 base to trimming and J lost 5 bases; unmatched junction nucleotides: 7. CDR3 length: 17 amino acids. Germline assignment: CDR1 SEHNR and CDR2 FQNEAQ (reference sequence). The CDR3: CASSLELGQGRNEKLFF. The CDR3 DNA sequence: TGTGCCAGCAGCTTAGAATTGGGACAGGGGAGGAATGAAAAACTGTTTTTT. The full variable domain, completed using reference TRBV7-9 and TRBJ1-4, is DTGVSQNPRHKITKRGQNVTFRCDPISEHNRLYWYRQTLGQGPEFLTYFQNEAQLEKSRLLSDRFSAERPKGSFSTLEIQRTEQGDSAMYLCASSLELGQGRNEKLFFGSGTQLSVL.

This chain uses TRBV2 with TRBJ2-1, with 11 bases lining up with TRBD2. Germline loops: CDR1 SNHLY, CDR2 FYNNEI. This CDR3 has 15 residues. The V gene end was trimmed by 7 bases and the J gene end by 7 bases; junction bases not matched to a gene: 9. CDR3 DNA: TGTGCCAGCACCCAAAGACTAGCGGGATTGAATGAGCAGTTCTTC. Protein: CASTQRLAGLNEQFF.

The chain joins TRBV7-9 to TRBJ2-2; no definite D call. Germline V gene sequence: CDR1 SEHNR, CDR2 FQNEAQ (reference sequence). The CDR3 consists of 14 residues. With 4 bases removed from V and 0 bases from J, the gap between germline ends came to 6 bases. The CDR3 nucleotides read TGTGCCAGCAGCTCTCACACGAACACCGGGGAGCTGTTTTTT. Protein product: CASSSHTNTGELFF.

The genes are TRBV3-1 (or the pseudogene TRBV3-2) and TRBJ1-5; possible D gene TRBD1, 5 bases. Germline CDR1 LGHDT, CDR2 YNNKEL (reference sequence). There are 15 residues in the CDR3. The V end lost 4 bases, the J end lost 3 bases, and 13 bases lay between the germline ends. In nucleotides, the CDR3 is TGTGCCAGCAGCCCCAAAACAGGACCCAATCAGCCCCAGCATTTT. Its protein is CASSPKTGPNQPQHF.

This sequence joins TRBV7-2 and TRBJ2-5; 10 bases are shared with TRBD2. Germline V gives CDR1 SGHTA, CDR2 FQGNSA. V shed 1 base and J 1 base; nucleotides not matched to a gene: 6. This CDR3 is 17 amino acids long. The DNA of the CDR3 is TGTGCCAGCAGCTTAGGAGTGGCTAGCGGGGGCCAAGAGACCCAGTACTTC. As protein: CASSLGVASGGQETQYF. The full variable domain, rest sourced from reference TRBV7-2 and TRBJ2-5, is GAGVSQSPSNKVTEKGKDVELRCDPISGHTALYWYRQSLGQGLEFLIYFQGNSAPDKSGLPSDRFSAERTGGSVSTLTIQRTQQEDSAVYLCASSLGVASGGQETQYFGPGTRLLVL.

This clone has only a few counts. A much larger clone lies a single base off, so this may be a read error. The CDR3 region has the DNA TGTGCCAGCAGCTTACAGGGGACCCAAGAGACCCAGTACTTC. Translation gives CASSLQGTQETQYF. The rearrangement uses TRBV11-1 and TRBJ2-5, with D maybe TRBD1 (6 bases). CDR3 length: 14 amino acids. V was clipped by 2 bases and J by 1 base, with 8 bases between them. Germline V CDR1 and CDR2: SGHAT, FQDESV (reference sequence).

This rearrangement joins TRBV6-5 to TRBJ1-3; TRBD1 matches at 8 bases. Germline lookup yields CDR1 MNHEY and CDR2 SVGAGI. The CDR3 loop spans 15 amino acids. The junction had 5 bases not matched to a gene; V was cut back by 6 bases and J by 1 base. CDR3 sequence reads: CASSRQGSSGNTIYF. For the CDR3, the DNA is TGTGCCAGCAGCCGACAGGGGTCGTCTGGAAACACCATATATTTT.

V gene TRBV19 combines with J gene TRBJ2-3; 8 bases are a match to TRBD1. CDR1 and CDR2 (germline): LNHDA, SQIVND (reference sequence). Unmatched junction bases numbered 7, after V lost 4 bases and J lost 1 base. This CDR3 has 16 residues. The CDR3 region is CASSRQGARGTDTQYF. Here the CDR3 DNA reads TGTGCCAGTAGTAGGCAGGGGGCTAGGGGCACAGATACGCAGTATTTT.

The chain is built from TRBV6-5 and TRBJ2-1; TRBD2 is a possible D gene (6 bases). This CDR3 is built from 15 residues. Trimming removed 6 bases at V and 1 base at J, with 13 bases between. Germline lookup yields CDR1 MNHEY and CDR2 SVGAGI. The CDR3 nucleotides read TGTGCCAGCAGCCTCGAGAGCGGGTCCTACAATGAGCAGTTCTTC. Amino acids: CASSLESGSYNEQFF.

The V and J genes are TRBV6-5 and TRBJ1-3, with D maybe TRBD1 (5 bases). Looked up from germline, CDR1 is MNHEY and CDR2 is SVGAGI. The CDR3 is 15 amino acids. Trimming removed 6 bases at V and 3 bases at J, with 15 bases between. This chain's CDR3 is CASRAGDFFGNTIYF. In DNA form, the CDR3 reads TGTGCCAGCAGGGCGGGGGATTTTTTTGGAAACACCATATATTTT.

J is TRBJ2-3 and V is TRBV10-3; 10 bases match TRBD1. V gave up 8 bases and J gave up 2 bases; unmatched junction bases: 7. The CDR3 consists of 15 residues. Germline assignment: CDR1 ENHRY and CDR2 SYGVKD. The CDR3, as DNA: TGTGCCATCCGTCCCGGGACAGGGGTCACAGATACGCAGTATTTT. Its translation is CAIRPGTGVTDTQYF.